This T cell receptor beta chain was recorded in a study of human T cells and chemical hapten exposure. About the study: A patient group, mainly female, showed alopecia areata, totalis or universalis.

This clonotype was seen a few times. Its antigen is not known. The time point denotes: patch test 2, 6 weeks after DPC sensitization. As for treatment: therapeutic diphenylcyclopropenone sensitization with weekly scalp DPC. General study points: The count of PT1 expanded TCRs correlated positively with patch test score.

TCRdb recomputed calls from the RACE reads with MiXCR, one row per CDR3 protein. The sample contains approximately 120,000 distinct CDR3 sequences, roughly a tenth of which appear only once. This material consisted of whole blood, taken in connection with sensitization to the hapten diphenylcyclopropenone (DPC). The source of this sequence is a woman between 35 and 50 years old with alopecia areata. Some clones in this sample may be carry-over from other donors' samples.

The DNA for the CDR3 is TGTGCCAGCAGCGTAGGAACTAGCGGATTCTACGAGCAGTACTTC. Amino acid sequence: CASSVGTSGFYEQYF. The chain recombines TRBV9 with TRBJ2-7, with TRBD2 matching over 8 bases. After removal of 0 bases from V and 3 bases from J, the junction contained 5 bases not matched to a gene. Germline CDR1 reads SGDLS; CDR2 reads YYNGEE. This CDR3 has 15 residues.